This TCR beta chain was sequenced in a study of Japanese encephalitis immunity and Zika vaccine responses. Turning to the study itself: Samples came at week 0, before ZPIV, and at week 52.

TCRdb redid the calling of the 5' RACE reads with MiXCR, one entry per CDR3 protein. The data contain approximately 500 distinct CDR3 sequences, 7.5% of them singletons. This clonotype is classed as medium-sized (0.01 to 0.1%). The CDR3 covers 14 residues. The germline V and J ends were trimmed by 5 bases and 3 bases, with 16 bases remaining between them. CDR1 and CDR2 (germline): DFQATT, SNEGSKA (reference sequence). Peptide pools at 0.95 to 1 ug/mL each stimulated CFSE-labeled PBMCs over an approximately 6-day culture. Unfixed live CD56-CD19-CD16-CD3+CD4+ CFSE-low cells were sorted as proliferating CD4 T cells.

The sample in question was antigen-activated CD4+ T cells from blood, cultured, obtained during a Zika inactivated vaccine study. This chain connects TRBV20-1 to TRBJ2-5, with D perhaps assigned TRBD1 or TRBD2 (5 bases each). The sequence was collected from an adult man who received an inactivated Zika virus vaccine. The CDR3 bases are TGCAGTGCTTCGGGACCCCTGATTAAAGAGACCCAGTACTTC. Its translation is CSASGPLIKETQYF.